The present T cell receptor (beta chain) was sequenced within a study of PD-L1 blockade in urothelial cancer. Background on the study: Dosed intravenously at 1,200 mg every 3 weeks, atezolizumab was initiated by patients at some point between 2014 and 2016. T cells were recovered from blood samples at a median of roughly 150,000.

The table came from immunoSEQ multiplex PCR; TCRdb's copy has only in-frame clones and leaves some out. The table records 85,000 to 95,000 clones, roughly 90% of them present only once. Time point reported: pretreatment peripheral blood. This CDR3 has 11 residues. V was clipped by 5 bases and J by 4 bases, with 6 bases between them. Germline CDR1 and CDR2: DFQATT and SNEGSKA (reference sequence). Sequenced here: PBMCs, sampled around atezolizumab (anti-PD-L1) treatment. The chain combines TRBV20-1 with TRBJ1-3; D gene uncertain. This clonotype originated in a woman at least 80 years old with urothelial cancer. CDR3 residues: CSAAQGNTIYF. In DNA form, the CDR3 reads TGCAGTGCTGCACAAGGAAACACCATATATTTT.